Below, one TCR beta chain is given with its context. The antigen remains unidentified. The sample comes from a study of shared clonotypes between healthy human individuals. Deep-level running was used for the assay. Profiled with immunoSEQ multiplex PCR; TCRdb holds only in-frame clones, not every one. Altogether hundreds of thousands of clones are present, roughly 72% being singletons, with the ten largest covering more than 1.5%. This CDR3 is built from 14 residues. Germline V lookup: CDR1 SGHAT, CDR2 FQNNGV. V lost 4 bases to trimming and J lost 6 bases, with 14 bases between them. General observations from the study: Among non-shared clonotypes, generation probabilities were lower than among those shared by all four donors. Across a handful of donors, naive CD4 shared around 5.3%, naive CD8 over 3%, memory CD4 roughly 2.5%, memory CD8 0.4% to 0.5%. Specimens sampled were limited to blood, with tissue repertoires likely differing.

Sequencing used memory CD4+ T cells sorted from blood. Subset described: CD45RA-negative fraction. The rearrangement links TRBV11-2 to TRBJ2-3; TRBD1 or TRBD2 may be the D gene (5 bases each). The clonotype was recovered from a woman aged 25 to 39 in good health. The CDR3 here is CASSSRDLGDTQYF. Written as DNA, the CDR3 is TGTGCCAGCAGCTCCCGGGACCTAGGGGATACGCAGTATTTT.